A single sample is the source of the 10 T cell receptor beta chains below, sequenced in a study of identical twins. TCRdb analysed the 5' RACE reads with MiXCR anew, one entry per CDR3 protein. Among hundreds of thousands of distinct CDR3 sequences listed, 8.5% to 9% were seen once. The sample also formed part of further work on yellow fever vaccine responses in identical twins.

Sequencing was performed on PBMCs. The receptors stem from a woman aged 18-29 years in good health.

The rearrangement joins TRBV11-2 to TRBJ2-1, with 9 bases lining up with TRBD2. CDR3 length: 15 residues. Germline CDR1 SGHAT, CDR2 FQNNGV. V gave up 8 bases and J gave up 0 bases; unmatched junction bases: 5. CDR3 residues: CASSKRGVSYNEQFF. The CDR3 region has the DNA TGTGCCAGCTCGAAGCGGGGGGTCTCCTACAATGAGCAGTTCTTC. Together with reference TRBV11-2 and TRBJ2-1, the CDR3 gives the full variable domain: EAGVAQSPRYKIIEKRQSVAFWCNPISGHATLYWYQQILGQGPKLLIQFQNNGVVDDSQLPKDRFSAERLKGVDSTLKIQPAKLEDSAVYLCASSKRGVSYNEQFFGPGTRLTVL.

There are a few counts of this clonotype. V gene TRBV6-1 combines with J gene TRBJ2-5; 9 bases agree with TRBD2. V was clipped by 4 bases and J by 2 bases; unmatched bases: 5. The CDR3 totals 15 residues. The germline gives CDR1 MNHNS, CDR2 SASEGT. The CDR3 is CASSGFSGGQETQYF. The CDR3 bases are TGTGCCAGCAGTGGATTTAGCGGGGGACAAGAGACCCAGTACTTC.

This clonotype was picked up a small number of times. This chain connects TRBV4-3 to TRBJ2-7; 8 nucleotides agree with TRBD1. This CDR3 has 15 residues. J was trimmed by 7 bases and V by 4 bases; bases with no gene match: 12. CDR1 and CDR2 from the germline V gene are LGHNA and YSLEER. The CDR3 protein is CASSPDRTGTKEQYF. Written as DNA, the CDR3 is TGCGCCAGCAGCCCCGATCGGACAGGGACGAAGGAGCAGTACTTC.

The sample holds a few counts of this clonotype. The J gene is TRBJ1-2, the V gene TRBV5-1, with TRBD1 matching 12 bases. Germline assignment: CDR1 SGHRS and CDR2 YFSETQ. V dropped 4 bases and J dropped 5; count of bases not matched to a gene: 9. The CDR3 covers 16 residues. The CDR3 protein is CASSPGQGAVSYGYTF. The CDR3 nucleotides are TGCGCCAGCAGCCCGGGACAGGGGGCAGTTTCGTATGGCTACACCTTC.

This clonotype was detected a few times. V usage is TRBV12-3 or TRBV12-4 and J usage is TRBJ1-4, with D uncertain. This CDR3 comprises 11 residues. Trimming took off 3 bases at V and 7 bases at J, with 3 bases between the two ends. The CDR3 DNA reads TGTGCCAGCAGTTTCAGTGAAAAACTGTTTTTT. This gives the protein CASSFSEKLFF.

This clonotype was picked up a small number of times. The J gene is TRBJ2-2, the V gene TRBV6-2 or TRBV6-3; TRBD2 aligns across 10 bases. Losses at the gene ends were 2 bases for V and 0 bases for J; bases not matched to a gene: 12. The germline gives CDR1 MNHEY, CDR2 SVGEGT. CDR3 length: 20 amino acids. CDR3 sequence reads: CASSYPIGTSDYANTGELFF. CDR3 nucleotide sequence: TGTGCCAGCAGTTACCCCATCGGGACTAGCGACTACGCGAACACCGGGGAGCTGTTTTTT.

This clonotype turned up a few times. V is TRBV7-8 and J is TRBJ2-7, with a tentative D call TRBD1 (6 bases). V was cut by 1 base and J by 4 bases, with 14 bases left in between. The CDR3 spans 15 residues. Germline CDR1 and CDR2: SGHVS and FQNEAQ. The CDR3 nucleotides read TGTGCCAGCAGCTTAGGGCAGGGGTGGATTTACGAGCAGTACTTC. Protein: CASSLGQGWIYEQYF.

This clonotype showed up many times. The genes are TRBV12-5 and TRBJ2-1, with D uncertain. V lost 4 bases and J 8 bases, leaving 9 bases between the germline ends. Germline V lookup: CDR1 LGHNT, CDR2 FRNRAP. This CDR3 is 12 amino acids long. The CDR3 bases are TGTGCTAGTGGTTGGGCGGTCTATGAGCAGTTCTTC. Translating it yields CASGWAVYEQFF.

This clonotype has only a few counts. The V gene is TRBV28, the J gene TRBJ2-1; 10 bases fit TRBD1. The J segment lost 2 bases and the V segment lost 3 bases, leaving 7 bases of the junction unmatched. Looked up from germline, CDR1 is MDHEN and CDR2 is SYDVKM. There are 17 residues in the CDR3. Here the CDR3 DNA reads TGTGCCAGCAGTTTTCTAAGAGGGACAGGGGCCTACAATGAGCAGTTCTTC. Translating it yields CASSFLRGTGAYNEQFF.

The rearrangement joins TRBV6-5 to TRBJ2-2; D is unresolved. Looked up from germline, CDR1 is MNHEY and CDR2 is SVGAGI. With 0 bases removed from V and 6 bases from J, the gap between germline ends came to 14 bases. The length of the CDR3 is 16 residues. In DNA, the CDR3 is TGTGCCAGCAGTTACTCAGGCAGCAAGGGTTCCGGGGAGCTGTTTTTT. Protein: CASSYSGSKGSGELFF.